One sample yielded the 26 T cell receptor beta chains listed below, sequenced in a study of a mutant IDH1 vaccine in newly diagnosed glioma. Time point here: week 11, during vaccination. Every vaccine dose comprised 300 ug of mutant IDH1 20-mer peptide plus topical imiquimod. Data came from immunoSEQ multiplex PCR; TCRdb stores just in-frame clones and leaves some out. The sample yields roughly 61,000 clones, around 80% seen once. The antigens for these receptors are not known. The sequences come from PBMCs, collected from a glioma patient whose treatment included an IDH1 peptide vaccine. The receptor set was obtained from a man aged 45-60 years with glioma.

This chain uses TRBV6-4 with TRBJ2-3, with 12 bases matching TRBD2. Per the germline V gene, CDR1 is MRHNA and CDR2 is SNTAGT. The V gene end was trimmed by 2 bases and the J gene end by 1 base; junction bases not matched to a gene: 10. The CDR3 contains 19 residues. CDR3: CASSDGYLAGGECTDTQYF. As DNA, the CDR3 is TGTGCCAGCAGTGACGGGTATCTAGCGGGGGGGGAATGCACAGATACGCAGTATTTT.

The chain joins TRBV5-6 to TRBJ2-7; 12 bases are a match to TRBD1. The CDR3 has 17 amino acids. The germline V gene has CDR1 SGHDT and CDR2 YYEEEE. J was trimmed by 3 bases and V by 4 bases; bases with no gene match: 11. This CDR3 reads CASSVSGTGGAYYEQYF. CDR3 nucleotide sequence: TGTGCCAGCAGCGTATCCGGGACAGGGGGCGCGTACTACGAGCAGTACTTC. The whole variable domain, remainder taken from reference TRBV5-6 and TRBJ2-7, is DAGVTQSPTHLIKTRGQQVTLRCSPKSGHDTVSWYQQALGQGPQFIFQYYEEEERQRGNFPDRFSGHQFPNYSSELNVNALLLGDSALYLCASSVSGTGGAYYEQYFGPGTRLTVT.

This sequence joins TRBV14 and TRBJ1-1; D gene unclear. The CDR3 has 15 residues. The V gene's germline CDR1 is SGHDN and CDR2 FVKESK. The germline V and J ends were trimmed by 1 base and 0 bases, with 9 bases remaining between them. The CDR3 nucleotides are TGTGCCAGCAGCCAAGGGGAGTTCATGAACACTGAAGCTTTCTTT. This codes for CASSQGEFMNTEAFF.

The chain has TRBV2 and TRBJ2-3, with 8 bases lining up with TRBD1. The CDR3 loop spans 16 amino acids. Germline V lookup: CDR1 SNHLY, CDR2 FYNNEI. V was pared by 7 bases and J by 5 bases, with 14 bases of the junction left unmatched. CDR3 region: CASTIGTGYPGDTQYF. CDR3 bases: TGTGCCAGCACAATCGGGACAGGCTACCCGGGAGATACGCAGTATTTT.

This clone showed up just a few times. The genes are TRBV7-2 and TRBJ2-7, with 11 bases aligning to TRBD2. The CDR3 is 17 residues long. With V trimmed by 5 bases and J by 6 bases, 15 bases remained unmatched. Germline V gene lookup returns CDR1 SGHTA and CDR2 FQGNSA. In DNA form, the CDR3 reads TGTGCCAGCAGCCGAACAAAGGTAGCGGGAGGGCCATTCGAGCAGTACTTC. It codes for CASSRTKVAGGPFEQYF.

The CDR3 sequence is CASSLDRIPLLLANVLTF. The CDR3 coding sequence is TGCGCCAGCAGTCTGGACAGGATTCCATTGCTCCTGGCCAACGTCCTGACTTTC. V is TRBV23-1 and J is TRBJ2-6; 7 positions agree with TRBD1. TRBV23-1 is an open reading frame whose function is uncertain. V lost 4 bases to trimming and J lost 6 bases; unmatched junction nucleotides: 15. The CDR3 covers 18 residues.

The CDR3 is CASNRRSGSNTEAFF. CDR3 nucleotides: TGTGCCAGTAATAGGCGTTCAGGATCAAACACTGAAGCTTTCTTT. The chain carries TRBV19 and TRBJ1-1; D ambiguous. Germline V gives CDR1 LNHDA, CDR2 SQIVND (reference sequence). V lost 7 bases and J lost 2, with 17 bases in between. This CDR3 contains 15 residues.

V is TRBV14 and J is TRBJ1-2, with TRBD1 as a possible D gene (5 bases). The CDR3 contains 12 residues. Trimming cost V 4 bases and J 4 bases, with 7 bases left between them. Looked up from germline, CDR1 is SGHDN and CDR2 is FVKESK. The CDR3 DNA sequence: TGTGCCAGCAGCCCCGGGGGCTATGGCTACACCTTC. Its protein product is CASSPGGYGYTF. Filled out from reference TRBV14 and TRBJ1-2, the complete variable domain reads EAGVTQFPSHSVIEKGQTVTLRCDPISGHDNLYWYRRVMGKEIKFLLHFVKESKQDESGMPNNRFLAERTGGTYSTLKVQPAELEDSGVYFCASSPGGYGYTFGSGTRLTVV.

This clone showed up just once. The chain uses TRBV25-1 and TRBJ1-1, with D possibly being TRBD1 (6 bases). The V end lost 6 bases, the J end lost 4 bases, and 12 bases lay between the germline ends. This CDR3 contains 13 residues. CDR1 and CDR2 from the germline V gene are MGHDK and SYGVNS. CDR3 sequence (DNA): TGTGCCAGCAGCTTTACAGGGCCCACTGAAGCTTTCTTT. This codes for CASSFTGPTEAFF.

The chain combines TRBV5-1 with TRBJ1-1; D is undetermined. CDR3 length equals 16 residues. V was pared by 6 bases and J by 1 base, with 19 bases between. CDR1 is SGHRS, CDR2 YFSETQ, per germline. The CDR3 DNA sequence: TGCGCCAGCACTCTCATACCCTTTGCCAAGAACACTGAAGCTTTCTTT. As protein: CASTLIPFAKNTEAFF.

This clone has more than one count but fewer than ten. Here the CDR3 DNA reads TGTGCCTGGAGTGGGGGTTCCACTGAAGCTTTCTTT. It yields the protein CAWSGGSTEAFF. V usage is TRBV30 and J usage is TRBJ1-1; D ambiguous. V lost 1 base and J lost 4, with 7 bases in between. The CDR3 has 12 amino acids. The germline gives CDR1 GTSNPN, CDR2 SVGIG (reference sequence).

The chain is built from TRBV6-1 and TRBJ2-3; tentative D call: TRBD1 (5 bases). V gave up 3 bases and J gave up 6 bases, with 10 bases separating them. The CDR3 covers 13 residues. CDR1 is MNHNS, CDR2 SASEGT, per germline. The CDR3 sequence: CASSEGRSDTQYF. CDR3 nucleotides: TGTGCCAGCAGTGAGGGGCGATCGGATACGCAGTATTTT.

The chain couples TRBV5-4 to TRBJ1-1; D unclear. The CDR3 consists of 12 residues. V lost 4 bases and J lost 4, with 8 bases in between. Germline lookup yields CDR1 SGHNT and CDR2 YYREEE (reference sequence). The CDR3 reads CASSQPLTEAFF. The CDR3 DNA reads as TGTGCCAGCAGCCAACCACTCACTGAAGCTTTCTTT.

V gene TRBV28 combines with J gene TRBJ2-7; 7 bases agree with TRBD1. Germline-derived CDR1 and CDR2 are MDHEN and SYDVKM. The trim removed 6 bases at V and 2 bases at J, leaving 7 bases unmatched. CDR3 length equals 14 residues. The CDR3 sequence is CASSWDSVPYEQYF. For the CDR3, the DNA is TGTGCCAGCAGCTGGGACAGTGTACCCTACGAGCAGTACTTC.

This clone was seen only a few times. The CDR3 region has the DNA TGCGCCAGCAGCCAGCGACAGAGCAGCTCGTCAGCTTTCTTT. This codes for CASSQRQSSSSAFF. The rearrangement joins TRBV4-1 to TRBJ1-1, with D perhaps TRBD1 (5 bases). Trimming stripped 3 bases from V and 10 bases from J, with 18 bases between. The CDR3 length is 14 residues. Germline assignment: CDR1 MGHRA and CDR2 YSYEKL.

V is TRBV7-9 and J is TRBJ1-4, with TRBD1 matching over 8 bases. Looked up from germline, CDR1 is SEHNR and CDR2 is FQNEAQ (reference sequence). V lost 1 base to trimming and J lost 6 bases; unmatched junction nucleotides: 7. The CDR3 totals 16 residues. Here the CDR3 reads CASSLGPDREDEKLFF. The CDR3 DNA sequence: TGTGCCAGCAGCTTAGGACCGGACAGGGAGGATGAAAAACTGTTTTTT.

The chain uses TRBV5-1 and TRBJ2-7, with D tentatively TRBD1 (5 bases). This CDR3 region has 14 residues. V lost 4 bases and J 2 bases, leaving 13 bases between the germline ends. Germline V gene data show CDR1 as SGHRS and CDR2 as YFSETQ. The CDR3 coding sequence is TGCGCCAGCAGCCCGGACAATACTCCCTACGAGCAGTACTTC. Translating gives CASSPDNTPYEQYF. Looking up the rest from reference TRBV5-1 and TRBJ2-7 gives the full variable domain: KAGVTQTPRYLIKTRGQQVTLSCSPISGHRSVSWYQQTPGQGLQFLFEYFSETQRNKGNFPGRFSGRQFSNSRSEMNVSTLELGDSALYLCASSPDNTPYEQYFGPGTRLTVT.

The CDR3 region is CASRDTSSYNEQFF. Here the CDR3 DNA reads TGTGCCAGCAGGGACACCAGCTCCTACAATGAGCAGTTCTTC. J is TRBJ2-1 and V is TRBV6-1, with D maybe TRBD1 (5 bases). Germline V gives CDR1 MNHNS, CDR2 SASEGT. V was pared by 6 bases and J by 0 bases, with 9 bases between. This CDR3 is built from 14 residues.

This clone was picked up a small number of times. This chain links TRBV2 with TRBJ2-7, with D unclear. The CDR3 is 11 amino acids. V was shortened by 8 bases and J by 0 bases, with 5 bases between the two germline ends. The germline gives CDR1 SNHLY, CDR2 FYNNEI. This CDR3 reads CASRSSYEQYF. CDR3 nucleotide sequence: TGTGCCAGCCGGTCCTCCTACGAGCAGTACTTC. The variable domain in full, completed from reference TRBV2 and TRBJ2-7, reads EPEVTQTPSHQVTQMGQEVILRCVPISNHLYFYWYRQILGQKVEFLVSFYNNEISEKSEIFDDQFSVERPDGSNFTLKIRSTKLEDSAMYFCASRSSYEQYFGPGTRLTVT.

The genes are TRBV5-1 and TRBJ2-1, with 13 bases fitting TRBD2. The J segment lost 8 bases and the V segment lost 4 bases, leaving 6 bases of the junction unmatched. Looked up from germline, CDR1 is SGHRS and CDR2 is YFSETQ. This CDR3 comprises 15 residues. The CDR3 reads CASSATSGRIDEQFF. The CDR3 DNA sequence: TGCGCCAGCAGCGCGACTAGCGGGAGGATCGATGAGCAGTTCTTC.

J is TRBJ2-5 and V is TRBV7-9, with 11 bases that match TRBD1. With 5 bases clipped from V and 3 bases from J, the junction kept 11 bases outside the gene matches. This CDR3 is built from 17 residues. Germline values: CDR1 SEHNR, CDR2 FQNEAQ (reference sequence). CDR3 in DNA: TGTGCCAGCAGCCCGGGACAGGGGGTGTTAGTGGAAGAGACCCAGTACTTC. Its protein is CASSPGQGVLVEETQYF.

This rearrangement joins TRBV7-8 to TRBJ1-1; D possibly corresponds to TRBD1 (5 bases). The CDR3 loop spans 13 amino acids. Germline V gene sequence: CDR1 SGHVS, CDR2 FQNEAQ. Trimming left V 1 base short and J 5 bases short, with 8 bases between. The CDR3 sequence is CASSLGGVTEAFF. CDR3 DNA sequence: TGTGCCAGCAGCTTAGGAGGGGTTACTGAAGCTTTCTTT.

This clone came up a few times. This chain connects TRBV9 to TRBJ2-7; no clear D. Between the trimmed V and J ends, which lost 0 bases and 0 bases, there was a span of 4 bases. Germline V lookup: CDR1 SGDLS, CDR2 YYNGEE. This CDR3 spans 13 amino acids. CDR3 sequence (DNA): TGTGCCAGCAGCGTAGACAGCTCCTACGAGCAGTACTTC. Protein product: CASSVDSSYEQYF. The variable domain in full, with the rest retrieved from reference TRBV9 and TRBJ2-7, is DSGVTQTPKHLITATGQRVTLRCSPRSGDLSVYWYQQSLDQGLQFLIQYYNGEERAKGNILERFSAQQFPDLHSELNLSSLELGDSALYFCASSVDSSYEQYFGPGTRLTVT.

This chain uses TRBV20-1 with TRBJ2-2; no clear D gene. The CDR3 totals 11 residues. V lost 6 bases and J lost 6, with 8 bases in between. Germline CDR1 and CDR2: DFQATT and SNEGSKA (reference sequence). Here the CDR3 DNA reads TGCAGTGCAAGACTGGCCGGGGAGCTGTTTTTT. Its translation: CSARLAGELFF.

The V gene is TRBV18, the J gene TRBJ1-1, with 8 nucleotides matching TRBD1. There are 14 residues in the CDR3. In germline, CDR1 is KGHSH, CDR2 LQKENI. V shed 5 bases and J 8 bases; nucleotides not matched to a gene: 10. The CDR3 region has the DNA TGTGCCAGCTCAGTGGAGGGGACAGGTAACGAAGCTTTCTTT. Its protein product is CASSVEGTGNEAFF.

The chain is built from TRBV4-1 and TRBJ1-2; no firm D call. The CDR3 runs 15 residues. Germline CDR1 reads MGHRA; CDR2 reads YSYEKL. V was cut by 0 bases and J by 3 bases, with 11 bases left in between. The CDR3 DNA follows: TGCGCCAGCAGCCAAGATAATTCAGGCTACTATGGCTACACCTTC. It translates to CASSQDNSGYYGYTF.